These 27 T cell receptor beta chains were all obtained from the same sample, sequenced in a study of patients and donors after allogeneic stem cell transplantation. TCRdb called the RT-PCR reads again in MiXCR, with one record for every CDR3 protein. The table records about a million distinct CDR3 sequences, under 20% of them present only once. Sequencing input: blood, either unsorted or a sorted T cell fraction (not recorded which). Source of these receptors: a human donor who was either an allogeneic HSCT recipient or a stem cell or donor lymphocyte infusion donor (not recorded which). It is not recorded whose cells these are; they may come from a transplant donor.

This clonotype was detected only a few times. This chain connects TRBV12-3 or TRBV12-4 to TRBJ1-1; D remains ambiguous. This CDR3 region has 14 residues. The V gene lost 7 bases and the J gene lost 4 bases, with 16 bases spanning the gap. Here the CDR3 reads CASTPYGGVTEAFF. The CDR3 DNA reads as TGTGCCAGCACTCCGTACGGTGGTGTCACTGAAGCTTTCTTT.

The chain recombines TRBV20-1 with TRBJ2-7; D perhaps matches TRBD1 (5 bases). Per the germline V gene, CDR1 is DFQATT and CDR2 is SNEGSKA (reference sequence). V shed 0 bases and J shed 2 bases, with 11 bases lying between them. The CDR3 runs 14 residues. The CDR3 DNA reads as TGCAGTGCTAGAGATCTCAGGGAAGCCTACGAGCAGTACTTC. Translation: CSARDLREAYEQYF.

The CDR3 region has the DNA TGTGCCAGCAGTTTAGAATCCGGGACGGAAGAGACCCAGTACTTC. Its protein product is CASSLESGTEETQYF. The chain carries TRBV12-3 or TRBV12-4 and TRBJ2-5; D possibly matches TRBD1 or TRBD2 (5 bases each). This CDR3 region has 15 residues. Trimming shortened V by 1 base and J by 3 bases, and 12 bases separated the two germline ends.

This clonotype occurred a few times. The J gene is TRBJ2-5, the V gene TRBV20-1; D tentatively reads TRBD1 or TRBD2 (6 bases each). V shed 8 bases and J shed 5 bases, with 21 bases lying between them. The CDR3 sequence is 14 residues long. CDR1 DFQATT and CDR2 SNEGSKA come from the germline V gene (reference sequence). The CDR3 DNA sequence: TGCAGTCCATGGGGGCTGGAGGGCCTGGAGACCCAGTACTTC. Its protein product is CSPWGLEGLETQYF.

This chain links TRBV5-6 with TRBJ2-7; 7 nucleotides match TRBD1. The CDR3 extends over 14 amino acids. Germline V gene data show CDR1 as SGHDT and CDR2 as YYEEEE. Losses at the gene ends were 0 bases for V and 6 bases for J; bases not matched to a gene: 6. CDR3 in DNA: TGTGCCAGCAGCTTGGGAGACAGGGCGAGCGAGCAGTACTTC. Translating gives CASSLGDRASEQYF.

This clonotype has a count of ten or more. The V gene is TRBV15, the J gene TRBJ2-1, with TRBD2 identical over 10 bases. Looked up from germline, CDR1 is LNHNV and CDR2 is YYDKDF (reference sequence). This CDR3 has 14 residues. After removal of 9 bases from V and 4 bases from J, the junction contained 6 bases not matched to a gene. CDR3 amino acids: CATVTSGAYNEQFF. The CDR3 DNA follows: TGTGCCACTGTCACTAGCGGGGCTTACAATGAGCAGTTCTTC.

This clonotype was recorded a few times. The chain carries TRBV20-1 and TRBJ2-4; 7 bases agree with TRBD1. This CDR3 spans 14 amino acids. Germline V CDR1 and CDR2: DFQATT, SNEGSKA (reference sequence). V gave up 5 bases and J gave up 3 bases; unmatched junction bases: 7. The CDR3 DNA reads TGCAGTGCTCCGCCGGGACAGCGCAAAAACATTCAGTACTTC. Translated: CSAPPGQRKNIQYF.

The rearrangement joins TRBV27 to TRBJ2-1, with D possibly being TRBD2 (6 bases). Trimming removed 2 bases from V and 5 bases from J, with 16 bases in between. The CDR3 spans 16 residues. The germline gives CDR1 MNHEY, CDR2 SMNVEV (reference sequence). The CDR3 DNA reads TGTGCCAGCAGTTTAGGAATGCTAGCGAGAAACAATGAGCAGTTCTTC. Its translation is CASSLGMLARNNEQFF.

This clonotype was seen only a few times. The rearrangement links TRBV10-2 to TRBJ1-2, with a possible D match to TRBD1 (5 bases). The germline V gene encodes CDR1 WSHSY and CDR2 SAAADI. The CDR3 loop spans 13 amino acids. The germline V and J ends were trimmed by 2 bases and 8 bases, with 12 bases remaining between them. The CDR3 loop is CASSEIQGYGYTF. CDR3 nucleotide sequence: TGCGCCAGCAGTGAGATCCAGGGATACGGCTACACCTTC.

This clonotype appeared a few times. The chain has TRBV25-1 and TRBJ2-7; 7 nucleotides line up with TRBD1. The length of the CDR3 is 12 residues. J was trimmed by 3 bases and V by 9 bases; bases with no gene match: 5. Germline lookup yields CDR1 MGHDK and CDR2 SYGVNS. In DNA, the CDR3 is TGTGCCAGTGGAGACAGGGTCTACGAGCAGTACTTC. Protein: CASGDRVYEQYF.

This clonotype was seen more than once but under ten times. V gene TRBV24-1 combines with J gene TRBJ2-1; 12 positions match TRBD2. Germline V gene lookup returns CDR1 KGHDR and CDR2 SFDVKD. Germline trimming cut 4 bases from V and 5 bases from J; bases unmatched to any gene: 5. This CDR3 has 16 residues. The CDR3 DNA follows: TGTGCCACCAGTGACCAAGGACTAGCGGGGAACAATGAGCAGTTCTTC. Translated, it gives CATSDQGLAGNNEQFF.

This clonotype was seen a few times. The genes are TRBV25-1 and TRBJ1-6; possibly TRBD1 for D (5 bases). The CDR3 has 13 amino acids. Germline V lookup: CDR1 MGHDK, CDR2 SYGVNS. V was clipped by 4 bases and J by 7 bases, with 8 bases between them. In DNA form, the CDR3 reads TGTGCCAGCAGTGCAGGGAACAATTCACCCCTCCACTTT. Protein product: CASSAGNNSPLHF.

This clonotype came up a few times. The chain has TRBV24-1 and TRBJ1-1, with TRBD1 as a possible D gene (5 bases). The V and J ends lost 5 bases and 5 bases respectively, with 14 bases between them. The germline gives CDR1 KGHDR, CDR2 SFDVKD. The CDR3 spans 14 residues. CDR3 sequence reads: CATSAPGGGTEAFF. The CDR3 nucleotides are TGTGCCACCAGTGCCCCCGGCGGGGGAACTGAAGCTTTCTTT.

This clonotype was found many times. A much larger clone lies a single base off, so this may be a read error. The chain is built from TRBV12-3 or TRBV12-4 and TRBJ1-3; the match to TRBD1 covers 7 bases. The junction had 5 bases not matched to a gene; V was cut back by 6 bases and J by 0 bases. The CDR3 runs to 15 residues. The CDR3 DNA is TGTGCCAGCAGCCCGGGGACAGACTCTGGAAACACCATATATTTT. The encoded protein is CASSPGTDSGNTIYF.

The chain employs TRBV29-1 and TRBJ2-7, with D unresolved. CDR1 is SQVTM and CDR2 is ANQGSEA in the germline V gene. CDR3 length: 14 amino acids. Trimming pared 0 bases from V and 0 bases from J, leaving 9 bases between. In DNA form, the CDR3 reads TGCAGCGTTGAAGACTTGGGCAGCTCCTACGAGCAGTACTTC. It translates to CSVEDLGSSYEQYF.

V usage is TRBV7-3 and J usage is TRBJ1-2; 11 nucleotides align to TRBD1. Trimming removed 4 bases from V and 8 bases from J; junction bases left unmatched: 15. The germline gives CDR1 SGHTA, CDR2 FQGTGA. This CDR3 has 17 residues. The CDR3 is CASSSHAGDRGFGGYTF. The CDR3 DNA sequence: TGTGCCAGCAGCTCCCACGCCGGGGACAGGGGGTTTGGCGGCTACACCTTC.

The chain has TRBV5-5 and TRBJ1-2, with D maybe TRBD1 (6 bases). The CDR3 contains 15 residues. Trimming took 0 bases from V and 8 from J, leaving 17 bases between them. Germline assignment: CDR1 SGHKS and CDR2 YYEKEE (reference sequence). In DNA, the CDR3 is TGTGCCAGCAGCTTGGCCAACAGGGAAGCAGCGGGCTACACCTTC. Residues: CASSLANREAAGYTF.

In the case of this clonotype: At one end the junction does not follow the germline gene, possibly because of a read error. The chain couples TRBV10-3 to TRBJ1-1; tentative D call: TRBD1 (6 bases). Germline CDR1 reads ENHRY; CDR2 reads SYGVKD. CDR3 length: 16 residues. Here the CDR3 DNA reads TGTGCCGTCGCGAGGGGGGGAACTCAGGGGAACACTGAAGCTTTGTTT. Translating it yields CAVARGGTQGNTEALF.

The sample holds many counts of this clonotype. V is TRBV5-1 and J is TRBJ1-3, with D maybe TRBD1 (5 bases). V lost 3 bases to trimming and J lost 3 bases, with 10 bases between them. Germline assignment: CDR1 SGHRS and CDR2 YFSETQ. The CDR3 is 14 amino acids. The CDR3 loop reads CASSSQGVGNTIYF. The CDR3, as DNA: TGCGCCAGCAGCTCCCAAGGGGTTGGAAACACCATATATTTT. Together with reference TRBV5-1 and TRBJ1-3, the CDR3 gives the full variable domain: KAGVTQTPRYLIKTRGQQVTLSCSPISGHRSVSWYQQTPGQGLQFLFEYFSETQRNKGNFPGRFSGRQFSNSRSEMNVSTLELGDSALYLCASSSQGVGNTIYFGEGSWLTVV.

The chain employs TRBV12-3 or TRBV12-4 and TRBJ1-2, with TRBD1 as a possible D gene (6 bases). V lost 5 bases, J lost 8 bases, and 12 bases lay in between. The CDR3 runs to 12 residues. CDR3 bases: TGTGCCAGCAGTCCAGGGGACTGGGGCTACACCTTC. Translated: CASSPGDWGYTF.

This clonotype turned up a few times. Written as DNA, the CDR3 is TGTGCCAGCAGCGTAGCAGGTGGGAGCGGGAGGTCAGATACGCAGTATTTT. Translation: CASSVAGGSGRSDTQYF. The rearrangement uses TRBV9 and TRBJ2-3; TRBD2 matches at 9 bases. J lost 4 bases, V lost 0 bases, and 9 bases had no gene match. The CDR3 is 17 amino acids. Germline CDR1 and CDR2: SGDLS and YYNGEE.

The J gene is TRBJ1-2, the V gene TRBV7-9, with 8 positions matching TRBD1. The CDR3 is 14 residues long. V gave up 5 bases and J gave up 0 bases; unmatched junction bases: 2. Germline V gene lookup returns CDR1 SEHNR and CDR2 FQNEAQ (reference sequence). The CDR3 here is CASSRQGTNYGYTF. The CDR3 region has the DNA TGTGCCAGCAGCCGACAGGGGACTAACTATGGCTACACCTTC.

The J gene is TRBJ2-7, the V gene TRBV7-2; D perhaps matches TRBD1 (5 bases). The CDR3 has 12 residues. Germline V gives CDR1 SGHTA, CDR2 FQGNSA. Trimming left V 11 bases short and J 1 base short, with 12 bases between. CDR3 DNA sequence: TGTGCCGTGGGGCGGTCGTCCTACGAGCAGTACTTC. Its translation: CAVGRSSYEQYF.

The V and J genes are TRBV12-3 or TRBV12-4 and TRBJ1-1; weak D call: TRBD1 (5 bases). The CDR3 consists of 16 residues. V lost 5 bases, J lost 1 base, and 17 bases lay in between. In DNA form, the CDR3 reads TGTGCCAGCAGTCCTCTGACAACAAGGGGGAACACTGAAGCTTTCTTT. Translating it yields CASSPLTTRGNTEAFF.

CDR3 DNA sequence: TGTGCCAGCAGCTCAACTACCCGATATATCCTAGCGGGAGACGAGCAGTACTTC. Translation gives CASSSTTRYILAGDEQYF. The V call is TRBV11-1, the J call TRBJ2-7, with 10 bases matching TRBD2. V lost 4 bases and J lost 5; bases outside the gene matches: 17. The germline V gene encodes CDR1 SGHAT and CDR2 FQDESV (reference sequence). The CDR3 sequence is 18 residues long.

The gene calls are TRBV4-2 and TRBJ2-3; no definite D call. Germline V CDR1 and CDR2: LGHNA, YNFKEQ. The CDR3 is made up of 17 amino acids. The germline V and J ends were trimmed by 5 bases and 5 bases, with 23 bases remaining between them. For the CDR3, the DNA is TGTGCCAGCAGCTTCTCGGACGCCCTAGATGGAAGAGATACGCAGTATTTT. This gives the protein CASSFSDALDGRDTQYF.

V and J are TRBV28 and TRBJ2-7; TRBD1 aligns across 8 bases. This CDR3 is built from 13 residues. The germline V gene encodes CDR1 MDHEN and CDR2 SYDVKM. Trimming at V came to 5 bases and at J to 6 bases, leaving 6 bases not matched to a gene. The CDR3 loop reads CASSGQGVGEQYF. The CDR3 region has the DNA TGTGCCAGCAGTGGACAGGGTGTAGGCGAGCAGTACTTC.